Following are 16 T cell receptor beta chains from one sample sequenced in a study of blood T cell repertoires in COVID-19. Generated by immunoSEQ multiplex PCR, the TCRdb table keeps only in-frame clones and is missing some. Altogether approximately 250,000 clones are present, around 84% being singletons, with the ten largest covering around 4.2%. Sequencing input: peripheral blood. The receptors here all came from a man in his sixties with acute or convalescent COVID-19.

This chain uses TRBV18 with TRBJ1-5, with 7 bases lining up with TRBD1. The V gene end was trimmed by 0 bases and the J gene end by 1 base; junction bases not matched to a gene: 9. The CDR3 contains 18 residues. Germline loops: CDR1 KGHSH, CDR2 LQKENI. CDR3 region: CASSPPSQGVLSNQPQHF. The CDR3 coding sequence is TGTGCCAGCTCACCACCGTCGCAGGGGGTCCTCAGCAATCAGCCCCAGCATTTT.

J is TRBJ1-6 and V is TRBV6-1; TRBD1 matches 7 bases. This CDR3 contains 16 residues. After removal of 4 bases from V and 4 bases from J, the junction contained 7 bases not matched to a gene. Germline V lookup: CDR1 MNHNS, CDR2 SASEGT. CDR3 nucleotides: TGTGCCAGCAGTGGATCTGGACAGGCTTATAATTCACCCCTCCACTTT. Translating it yields CASSGSGQAYNSPLHF.

This chain joins TRBV4-1 and TRBJ1-2; D uncertain. This CDR3 is 15 amino acids long. The V gene lost 3 bases and the J gene lost 7 bases, with 18 bases spanning the gap. CDR1 and CDR2 (germline): MGHRA, YSYEKL. The CDR3 loop is CASSQDGEYNGGYTF. Here the CDR3 DNA reads TGCGCCAGCAGCCAGGATGGGGAGTACAATGGTGGCTACACCTTC.

This chain uses TRBV5-1 with TRBJ2-3, with 7 positions matching TRBD2. The CDR3 has 17 amino acids. Germline V gene sequence: CDR1 SGHRS, CDR2 YFSETQ. Unmatched junction bases numbered 13, after V lost 2 bases and J lost 4 bases. CDR3: CASSFPAGLEIADTQYF. Here the CDR3 DNA reads TGCGCCAGCAGCTTTCCAGCTGGACTAGAAATAGCAGATACGCAGTATTTT.

The chain employs TRBV9 and TRBJ2-6, with 10 bases lining up with TRBD1. Germline CDR1 is SGDLS and CDR2 is YYNGEE. J lost 4 bases, V lost 0 bases, and 4 bases had no gene match. CDR3 size: 17 residues. CDR3 residues: CASSVGQGAAGANVLTF. For the CDR3, the DNA is TGTGCCAGCAGCGTAGGACAGGGGGCGGCAGGGGCCAACGTCCTGACTTTC.

This clone has more than one count but fewer than ten. This sequence joins TRBV19 and TRBJ2-6; no reliable D call. Trimming stripped 3 bases from V and 1 base from J, with 4 bases between. The CDR3 spans 14 residues. Germline V gene lookup returns CDR1 LNHDA and CDR2 SQIVND (reference sequence). The CDR3 DNA follows: TGTGCCAGTAGTATTCTTTCTGGGGCCAACGTCCTGACTTTC. Protein product: CASSILSGANVLTF.

The chain recombines TRBV28 with TRBJ1-1, with TRBD1 matching 8 bases. This CDR3 has 15 residues. Germline lookup yields CDR1 MDHEN and CDR2 SYDVKM. J was trimmed by 4 bases and V by 2 bases; bases with no gene match: 6. The CDR3 nucleotides read TGTGCCAGCAGTTTACCGGACAGGGAGGGCACTGAAGCTTTCTTT. Amino acids: CASSLPDREGTEAFF. Using reference TRBV28 and TRBJ1-1 for the parts outside the CDR3, the full variable domain is DVKVTQSSRYLVKRTGEKVFLECVQDMDHENMFWYRQDPGLGLRLIYFSYDVKMKEKGDIPEGYSVSREKKERFSLILESASTNQTSMYLCASSLPDREGTEAFFGQGTRLTVV.

This clone was seen more than once but under ten times. V is TRBV29-1 and J is TRBJ1-1; TRBD1 matches 9 bases. CDR3 length: 13 amino acids. J lost 4 bases, V lost 7 bases, and 7 bases had no gene match. Looked up from germline, CDR1 is SQVTM and CDR2 is ANQGSEA. The CDR3 here is CSAGTGMSTEAFF. CDR3 coding DNA: TGCAGCGCAGGGACAGGGATGAGCACTGAAGCTTTCTTT.

This chain joins TRBV4-1 and TRBJ2-5; D is unclear. Trimming stripped 0 bases from V and 0 bases from J, with 8 bases between. The length of the CDR3 is 15 residues. Germline V gives CDR1 MGHRA, CDR2 YSYEKL. The CDR3 reads CASSQDPLNQETQYF. In nucleotides, the CDR3 is TGCGCCAGCAGCCAAGATCCCCTTAACCAAGAGACCCAGTACTTC.

V and J are TRBV27 and TRBJ1-1; the D gene is possibly TRBD1 (6 bases). This CDR3 has 13 residues. V lost 4 bases and J 6 bases, leaving 12 bases between the germline ends. CDR1 is MNHEY and CDR2 is SMNVEV in the germline V gene (reference sequence). The CDR3 region has the DNA TGTGCCAGCAGTTATGGCAGGGGATCTGAAGCTTTCTTT. The encoded protein is CASSYGRGSEAFF.

The chain carries TRBV6-2 or TRBV6-3 and TRBJ1-2, with D possibly TRBD1 on 5 matching bases. The germline V gene has CDR1 MNHEY and CDR2 SVGEGT. Trimming removed 5 bases from V and 4 bases from J, with 11 bases in between. This CDR3 has 13 residues. The CDR3 nucleotides are TGTGCCAGCAGTCCCGACAGCATCTATGGCTACACCTTC. This sequence encodes CASSPDSIYGYTF.

The V and J genes are TRBV10-3 and TRBJ1-1; 7 bases align to TRBD1. After removal of 6 bases from V and 0 bases from J, the junction contained 4 bases not matched to a gene. The CDR3 runs to 14 residues. Germline CDR1 is ENHRY and CDR2 is SYGVKD. The chain's CDR3 is CAISRDSLNTEAFF. The CDR3 bases are TGTGCCATCAGCCGGGACAGCTTGAACACTGAAGCTTTCTTT.

The gene calls are TRBV2 and TRBJ2-1; D might be TRBD2 (6 bases). The germline V gene has CDR1 SNHLY and CDR2 FYNNEI. Trimming pared 4 bases from V and 7 bases from J, leaving 17 bases between. This CDR3 is 15 amino acids long. The CDR3 here is CASSGGLLTMNEQFF. CDR3 in DNA: TGTGCCAGCAGTGGGGGACTCCTTACGATGAATGAGCAGTTCTTC.

This clone was recorded once. At the DNA level, this CDR3 is encoded by other sequences in the same sample as well. The rearrangement links TRBV18 to TRBJ2-5, with a weak D call TRBD2 (5 bases). This CDR3 region has 13 residues. Trimming left V 2 bases short and J 4 bases short, with 8 bases between. CDR1 and CDR2 from the germline V gene are KGHSH and LQKENI. CDR3: CASSPRERETQYF. DNA for the CDR3: TGTGCCAGCTCACCAAGGGAGCGAGAGACCCAGTACTTC.

The chain couples TRBV10-2 to TRBJ2-7, with 15 nucleotides matching TRBD2. V dropped 0 bases and J dropped 5; count of bases not matched to a gene: 8. Germline values: CDR1 WSHSY, CDR2 SAAADI. The CDR3 has 18 amino acids. CDR3 sequence reads: CASSESAGTSGRRNEQYF. The CDR3 coding sequence is TGCGCCAGCAGTGAGTCGGCCGGGACTAGCGGGAGGAGGAACGAGCAGTACTTC.

The genes are TRBV19 and TRBJ2-1; the match to TRBD2 covers 7 bases. Germline V gene data show CDR1 as LNHDA and CDR2 as SQIVND (reference sequence). V lost 7 bases and J lost 5; bases outside the gene matches: 11. The CDR3 loop spans 15 amino acids. DNA of the CDR3: TGTGCCAGTATCGAAGAGCGGGGTAGGGACAATGAGCAGTTCTTC. As protein: CASIEERGRDNEQFF.